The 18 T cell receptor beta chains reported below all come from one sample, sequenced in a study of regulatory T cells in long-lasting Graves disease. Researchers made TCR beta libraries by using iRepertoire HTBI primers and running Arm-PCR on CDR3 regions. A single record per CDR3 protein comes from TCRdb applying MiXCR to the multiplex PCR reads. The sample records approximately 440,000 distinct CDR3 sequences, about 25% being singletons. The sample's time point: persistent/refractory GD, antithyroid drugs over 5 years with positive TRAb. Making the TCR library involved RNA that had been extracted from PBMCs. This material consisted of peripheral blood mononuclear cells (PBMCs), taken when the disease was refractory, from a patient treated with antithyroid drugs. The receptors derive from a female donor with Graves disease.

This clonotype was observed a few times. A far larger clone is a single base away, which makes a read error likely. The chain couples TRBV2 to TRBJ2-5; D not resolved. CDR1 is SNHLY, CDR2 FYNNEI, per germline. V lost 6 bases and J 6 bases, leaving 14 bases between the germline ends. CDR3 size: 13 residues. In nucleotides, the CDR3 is TGTGCCAGCAGCAGAGATGAATCGAAGACCCAGTACTTC. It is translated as CASSRDESKTQYF.

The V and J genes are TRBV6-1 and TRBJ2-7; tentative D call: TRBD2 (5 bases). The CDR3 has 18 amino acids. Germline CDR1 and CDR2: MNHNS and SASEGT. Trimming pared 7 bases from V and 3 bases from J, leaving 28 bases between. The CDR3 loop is CASTLDGGEGILVYEQYF. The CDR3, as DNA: TGTGCCAGCACCCTCGACGGCGGCGAGGGAATACTTGTCTACGAGCAGTACTTC.

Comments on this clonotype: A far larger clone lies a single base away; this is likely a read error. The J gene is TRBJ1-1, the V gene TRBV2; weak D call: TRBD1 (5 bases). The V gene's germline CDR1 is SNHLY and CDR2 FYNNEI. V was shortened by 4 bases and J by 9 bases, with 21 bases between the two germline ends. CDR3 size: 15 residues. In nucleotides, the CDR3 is TGTGCCAGCAGTGGCCGGGACGCCAACACCGCAAAAGCTTTCTTT. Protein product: CASSGRDANTAKAFF. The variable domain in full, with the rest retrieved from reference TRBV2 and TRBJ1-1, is EPEVTQTPSHQVTQMGQEVILRCVPISNHLYFYWYRQILGQKVEFLVSFYNNEISEKSEIFDDQFSVERPDGSNFTLKIRSTKLEDSAMYFCASSGRDANTAKAFFGQGTRLTVV.

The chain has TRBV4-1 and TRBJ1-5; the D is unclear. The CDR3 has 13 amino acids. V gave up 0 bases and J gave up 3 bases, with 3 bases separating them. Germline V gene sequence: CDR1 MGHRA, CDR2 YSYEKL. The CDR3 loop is CASSQDDNQPQHF. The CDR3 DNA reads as TGCGCCAGCAGCCAAGATGACAATCAGCCCCAGCATTTT.

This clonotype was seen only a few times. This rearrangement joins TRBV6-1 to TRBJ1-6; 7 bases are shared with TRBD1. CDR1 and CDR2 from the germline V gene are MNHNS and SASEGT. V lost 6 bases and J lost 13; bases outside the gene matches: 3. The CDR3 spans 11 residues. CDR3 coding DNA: TGTGCCAGCAGGAAACAGGGGCCCCTCCACTTT. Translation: CASRKQGPLHF.

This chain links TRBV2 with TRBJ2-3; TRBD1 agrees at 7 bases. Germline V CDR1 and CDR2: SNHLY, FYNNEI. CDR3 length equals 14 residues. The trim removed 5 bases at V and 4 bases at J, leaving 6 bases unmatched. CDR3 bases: TGTGCCAGCAGTCTACAGGGGTGGTCAGATACGCAGTATTTT. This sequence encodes CASSLQGWSDTQYF.

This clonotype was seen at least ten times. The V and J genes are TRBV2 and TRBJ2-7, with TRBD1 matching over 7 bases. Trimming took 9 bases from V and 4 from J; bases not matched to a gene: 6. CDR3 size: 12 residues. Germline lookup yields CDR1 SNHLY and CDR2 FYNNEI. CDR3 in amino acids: CARGQFGYEQYF. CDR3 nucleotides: TGTGCCAGGGGACAGTTCGGTTACGAGCAGTACTTC.

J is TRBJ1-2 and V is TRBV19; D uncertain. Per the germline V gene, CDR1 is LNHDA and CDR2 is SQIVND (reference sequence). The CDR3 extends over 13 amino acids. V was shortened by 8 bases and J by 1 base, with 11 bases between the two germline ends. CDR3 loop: CASLHDRNYGYTF. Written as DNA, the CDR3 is TGTGCCAGTCTTCATGACCGTAACTATGGCTACACCTTC. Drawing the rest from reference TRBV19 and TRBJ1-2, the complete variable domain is DGGITQSPKYLFRKEGQNVTLSCEQNLNHDAMYWYRQDPGQGLRLIYYSQIVNDFQKGDIAEGYSVSREKKESFPLTVTSAQKNPTAFYLCASLHDRNYGYTFGSGTRLTVV.

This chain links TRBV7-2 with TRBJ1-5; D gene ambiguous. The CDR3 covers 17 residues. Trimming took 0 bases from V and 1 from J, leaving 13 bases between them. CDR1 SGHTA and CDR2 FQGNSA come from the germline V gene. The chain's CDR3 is CASSLAERPESNQPQHF. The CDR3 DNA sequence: TGTGCCAGCAGCTTAGCGGAGCGTCCGGAGAGCAATCAGCCCCAGCATTTT.

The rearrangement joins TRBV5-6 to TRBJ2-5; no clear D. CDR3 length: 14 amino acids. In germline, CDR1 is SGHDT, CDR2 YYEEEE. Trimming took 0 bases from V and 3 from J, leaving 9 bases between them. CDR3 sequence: CASSLEVVEETQYF. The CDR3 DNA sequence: TGTGCCAGCAGCTTGGAGGTAGTTGAAGAGACCCAGTACTTC.

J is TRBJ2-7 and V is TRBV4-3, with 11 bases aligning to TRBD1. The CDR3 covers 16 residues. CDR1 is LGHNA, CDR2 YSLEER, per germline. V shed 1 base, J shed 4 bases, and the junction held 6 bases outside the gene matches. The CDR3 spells CASSQARTGGSYEQYF. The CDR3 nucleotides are TGCGCCAGCAGCCAAGCTCGGACAGGGGGCAGTTACGAGCAGTACTTC.

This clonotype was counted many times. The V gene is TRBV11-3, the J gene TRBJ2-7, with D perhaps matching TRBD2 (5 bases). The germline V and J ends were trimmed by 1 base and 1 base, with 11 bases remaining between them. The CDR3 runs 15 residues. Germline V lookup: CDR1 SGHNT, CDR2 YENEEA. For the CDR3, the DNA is TGTGCCAGCAGCTTAGGAGGGTCCAGTTCCTACGAGCAGTACTTC. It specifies CASSLGGSSSYEQYF. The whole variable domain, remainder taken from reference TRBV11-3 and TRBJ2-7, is EAGVVQSPRYKIIEKKQPVAFWCNPISGHNTLYWYLQNLGQGPELLIRYENEEAVDDSQLPKDRFSAERLKGVDSTLKIQPAELGDSAVYLCASSLGGSSSYEQYFGPGTRLTVT.

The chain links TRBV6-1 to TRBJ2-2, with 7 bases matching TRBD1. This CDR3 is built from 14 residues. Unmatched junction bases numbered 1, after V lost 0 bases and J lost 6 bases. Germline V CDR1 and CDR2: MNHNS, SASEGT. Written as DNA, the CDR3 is TGTGCCAGCAGTGAAGCCGGGACAGCCGGGGAGCTGTTTTTT. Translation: CASSEAGTAGELFF.

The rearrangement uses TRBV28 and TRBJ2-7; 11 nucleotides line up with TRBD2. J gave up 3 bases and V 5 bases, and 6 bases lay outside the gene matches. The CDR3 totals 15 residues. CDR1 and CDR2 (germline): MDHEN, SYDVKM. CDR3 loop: CASSHRLAGNYEQYF. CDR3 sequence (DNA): TGTGCCAGCAGTCATAGACTAGCGGGAAACTACGAGCAGTACTTC.

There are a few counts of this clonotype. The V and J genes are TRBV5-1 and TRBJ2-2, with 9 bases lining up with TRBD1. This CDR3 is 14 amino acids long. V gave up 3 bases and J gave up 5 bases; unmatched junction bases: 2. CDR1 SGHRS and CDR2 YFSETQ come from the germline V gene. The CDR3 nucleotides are TGCGCCAGCAGCTCAGGACAGGGGACCGGGGAGCTGTTTTTT. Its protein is CASSSGQGTGELFF.

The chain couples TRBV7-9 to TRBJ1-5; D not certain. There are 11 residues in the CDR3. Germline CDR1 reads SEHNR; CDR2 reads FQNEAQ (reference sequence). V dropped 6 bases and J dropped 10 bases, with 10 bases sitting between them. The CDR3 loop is CASRGEGPQHF. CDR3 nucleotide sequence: TGTGCCAGCAGGGGAGAGGGACCCCAGCATTTT.

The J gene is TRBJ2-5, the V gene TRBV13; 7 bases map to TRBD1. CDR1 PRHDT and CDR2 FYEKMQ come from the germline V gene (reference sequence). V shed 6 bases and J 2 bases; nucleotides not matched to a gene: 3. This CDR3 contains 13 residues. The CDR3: CASRRGQQETQYF. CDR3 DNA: TGTGCCAGCAGACGGGGACAGCAAGAGACCCAGTACTTC.

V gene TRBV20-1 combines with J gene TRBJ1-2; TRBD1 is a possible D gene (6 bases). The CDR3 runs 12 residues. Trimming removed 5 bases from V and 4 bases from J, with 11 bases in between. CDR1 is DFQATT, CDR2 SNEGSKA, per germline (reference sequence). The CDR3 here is CSARQETYGYTF. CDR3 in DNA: TGCAGTGCTCGACAGGAGACCTATGGCTACACCTTC.